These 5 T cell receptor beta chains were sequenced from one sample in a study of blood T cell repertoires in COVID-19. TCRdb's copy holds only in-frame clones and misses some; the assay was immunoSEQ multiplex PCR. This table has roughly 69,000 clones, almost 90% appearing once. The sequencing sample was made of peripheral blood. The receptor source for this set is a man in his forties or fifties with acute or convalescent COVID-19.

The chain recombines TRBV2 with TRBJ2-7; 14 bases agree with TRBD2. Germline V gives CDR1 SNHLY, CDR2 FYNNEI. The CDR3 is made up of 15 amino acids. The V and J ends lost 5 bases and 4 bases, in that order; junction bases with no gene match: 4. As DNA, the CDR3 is TGTGCCAGCAGTTCGGGACTAGCGGGAGAGTACGAGCAGTACTTC. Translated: CASSSGLAGEYEQYF. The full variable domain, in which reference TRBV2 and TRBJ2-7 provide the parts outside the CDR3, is EPEVTQTPSHQVTQMGQEVILRCVPISNHLYFYWYRQILGQKVEFLVSFYNNEISEKSEIFDDQFSVERPDGSNFTLKIRSTKLEDSAMYFCASSSGLAGEYEQYFGPGTRLTVT.

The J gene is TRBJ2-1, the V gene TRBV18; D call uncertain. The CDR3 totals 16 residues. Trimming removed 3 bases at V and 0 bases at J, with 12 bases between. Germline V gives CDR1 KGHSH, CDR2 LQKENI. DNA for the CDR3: TGTGCCAGCTCACCTCCTCTCCACAGCTCCTACAATGAGCAGTTCTTC. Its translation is CASSPPLHSSYNEQFF.

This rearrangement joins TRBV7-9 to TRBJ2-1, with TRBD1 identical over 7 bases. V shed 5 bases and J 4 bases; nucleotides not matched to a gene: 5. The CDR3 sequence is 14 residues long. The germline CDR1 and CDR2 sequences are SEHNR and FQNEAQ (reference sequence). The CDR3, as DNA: TGTGCCAGCAGCCCAGGACAGGTTTACAATGAGCAGTTCTTC. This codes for CASSPGQVYNEQFF.

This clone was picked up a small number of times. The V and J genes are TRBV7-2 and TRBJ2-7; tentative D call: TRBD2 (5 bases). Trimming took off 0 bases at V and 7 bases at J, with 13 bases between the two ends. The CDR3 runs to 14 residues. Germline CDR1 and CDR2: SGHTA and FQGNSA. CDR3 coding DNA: TGTGCCAGCAGCTTAGCGCGGGCAGCCCTTGAGCAGTACTTC. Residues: CASSLARAALEQYF.

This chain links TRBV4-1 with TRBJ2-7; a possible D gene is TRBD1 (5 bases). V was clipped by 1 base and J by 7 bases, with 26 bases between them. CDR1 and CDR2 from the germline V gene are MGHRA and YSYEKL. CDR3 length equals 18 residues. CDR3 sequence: CASSQAGIRGLDLREQYF. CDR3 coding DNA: TGCGCCAGCAGCCAAGCGGGCATAAGGGGCCTTGACCTACGGGAGCAGTACTTC.